The 28 T cell receptor beta chains in this list originate from one sample, sequenced in a study of T cell repertoires in cytomegalovirus infection. TCRdb redid the calling of the reads with MiXCR, one entry per CDR3 protein. The data hold 150,000 to 200,000 distinct CDR3 sequences, with approximately 28% observed a single time. Material: PBMCs. Source of these receptors: a human donor in good health (CMV status not recorded). Some clones in this sample may be carry-over from other donors' samples.

In this sample, this clonotype turned up a few times. The chain has TRBV5-4 and TRBJ1-1; 8 nucleotides agree with TRBD1. J was trimmed by 1 base and V by 4 bases; bases with no gene match: 6. This CDR3 is 15 amino acids long. Germline V gene lookup returns CDR1 SGHNT and CDR2 YYREEE (reference sequence). In nucleotides, the CDR3 is TGTGCCAGCAGCGTGCACCAGGGGGCGAACACTGAAGCTTTCTTT. This sequence encodes CASSVHQGANTEAFF.

V and J are TRBV9 and TRBJ2-7; D tentatively reads TRBD1 or TRBD2 (6 bases each). Germline assignment: CDR1 SGDLS and CDR2 YYNGEE. V was cut by 0 bases and J by 5 bases, with 18 bases left in between. The CDR3 has 16 residues. The DNA for the CDR3 is TGTGCCAGCAGCGTAGCTACGGGCCGGGGGCTAAACGAGCAGTACTTC. It translates to CASSVATGRGLNEQYF.

V gene TRBV12-3 or TRBV12-4 combines with J gene TRBJ2-7; D is undetermined. The CDR3 is 13 residues long. V was cut by 5 bases and J by 0 bases, with 8 bases left in between. The CDR3 nucleotides read TGTGCCAGCAGTCGGACCTTCTCCTACGAGCAGTACTTC. Translation: CASSRTFSYEQYF.

This clonotype showed up just a few times. The chain recombines TRBV6-5 with TRBJ1-2, with D possibly TRBD1 on 6 matching bases. Germline V gene data show CDR1 as MNHEY and CDR2 as SVGAGI. V dropped 6 bases and J dropped 0 bases, with 14 bases sitting between them. The CDR3 has 15 amino acids. Written as DNA, the CDR3 is TGTGCCAGCAGCTCCACAGGGACTTCTAACTATGGCTACACCTTC. It is translated as CASSSTGTSNYGYTF.

The CDR3 DNA is TGTGCCAGCAGCGCGTCACAGCATCCTATGGGAGAGACCCAGTACTTC. Encoded protein: CASSASQHPMGETQYF. The gene calls are TRBV14 and TRBJ2-5; D not certain. CDR1 and CDR2 from the germline V gene are SGHDN and FVKESK. Trimming took off 5 bases at V and 4 bases at J, with 20 bases between the two ends. The CDR3 length is 16 residues. Full variable domain (outside the CDR3, taken from reference TRBV14 and TRBJ2-5): EAGVTQFPSHSVIEKGQTVTLRCDPISGHDNLYWYRRVMGKEIKFLLHFVKESKQDESGMPNNRFLAERTGGTYSTLKVQPAELEDSGVYFCASSASQHPMGETQYFGPGTRLLVL.

This clonotype was recorded a few times. The genes are TRBV20-1 and TRBJ1-4; TRBD1 aligns across 10 bases. Looked up from germline, CDR1 is DFQATT and CDR2 is SNEGSKA (reference sequence). Losses at the gene ends were 5 bases for V and 7 bases for J; bases not matched to a gene: 13. The CDR3 contains 16 residues. CDR3 residues: CSASRQGARHPEKLFF. Written as DNA, the CDR3 is TGCAGTGCTTCCCGACAGGGGGCGCGTCACCCTGAAAAACTGTTTTTT.

This clonotype was counted between two and nine times. The rearrangement joins TRBV18 to TRBJ1-5; D may be TRBD1 (6 bases). V was pared by 3 bases and J by 3 bases, with 12 bases between. From germline, CDR1 is KGHSH and CDR2 LQKENI. CDR3 length equals 15 residues. As DNA, the CDR3 is TGTGCCAGCTCACCCCAAAGGGGGAACAATCAGCCCCAGCATTTT. Translating gives CASSPQRGNNQPQHF. The complete variable domain, with remaining parts taken from reference TRBV18 and TRBJ1-5, reads NAGVMQNPRHLVRRRGQEARLRCSPMKGHSHVYWYRQLPEEGLKFMVYLQKENIIDESGMPKERFSAEFPKEGPSILRIQQVVRGDSAAYFCASSPQRGNNQPQHFGDGTRLSIL.

This clonotype has more than one count but fewer than ten. V and J are TRBV7-2 and TRBJ2-2; 10 bases map to TRBD1. CDR3 length equals 15 residues. V shed 5 bases, J shed 4 bases, and the junction held 4 bases outside the gene matches. Germline loops: CDR1 SGHTA, CDR2 FQGNSA. The CDR3 coding sequence is TGTGCCAGCAGCCCGGACAGGGGGAGCACCGGGGAGCTGTTTTTT. Translation: CASSPDRGSTGELFF.

This chain links TRBV6-1 with TRBJ2-7; possibly TRBD1 for D (5 bases). Germline V CDR1 and CDR2: MNHNS, SASEGT. This CDR3 spans 14 amino acids. The germline V and J ends were trimmed by 4 bases and 1 base, with 11 bases remaining between them. The CDR3 reads CASSVDGQSYEQYF. CDR3 DNA: TGTGCCAGCAGTGTGGACGGACAATCCTACGAGCAGTACTTC.

The chain has TRBV2 and TRBJ2-1; D gene unclear. The CDR3 runs to 13 residues. CDR1 and CDR2 from the germline V gene are SNHLY and FYNNEI. With 6 bases removed from V and 9 bases from J, the gap between germline ends came to 15 bases. Here the CDR3 reads CASRAALGGEQFF. The CDR3 coding sequence is TGTGCCAGCAGAGCAGCCCTAGGCGGTGAGCAGTTCTTC.

The chain recombines TRBV6-2 or TRBV6-3 with TRBJ2-5; unclear D gene. Between the trimmed V and J ends, which lost 6 bases and 1 base, there was a span of 0 bases. This CDR3 is built from 10 residues. Germline V lookup: CDR1 MNHEY, CDR2 SVGEGT. CDR3: CASSQETQYF. The DNA for the CDR3 is TGTGCCAGCAGCCAAGAGACCCAGTACTTC.

The chain recombines TRBV15 with TRBJ1-1; D remains unclear. V was clipped by 5 bases and J by 4 bases, with 20 bases between them. CDR3 size: 16 residues. Germline V gives CDR1 LNHNV, CDR2 YYDKDF (reference sequence). The CDR3 sequence: CATSSDTASPGTEAFF. The CDR3 coding sequence is TGTGCCACCAGCTCCGACACAGCCTCACCGGGCACTGAAGCTTTCTTT.

This chain joins TRBV7-8 and TRBJ1-6; D uncertain. Germline V lookup: CDR1 SGHVS, CDR2 FQNEAQ. CDR3 length equals 17 residues. V lost 2 bases and J 8 bases, leaving 19 bases between the germline ends. CDR3 DNA: TGTGCCAGCAGCTTATCCCCCAGGAGGCAGGCCGATTCACCCCTCCACTTT. This sequence encodes CASSLSPRRQADSPLHF.

The chain uses TRBV19 and TRBJ1-1; D might be TRBD1 (6 bases). The CDR3 contains 13 residues. Trimming left V 3 bases short and J 5 bases short, with 10 bases between. Germline V gene sequence: CDR1 LNHDA, CDR2 SQIVND (reference sequence). The CDR3 sequence is CASSIQGWTEAFF. As DNA, the CDR3 is TGTGCCAGTAGTATCCAGGGGTGGACTGAAGCTTTCTTT. Complete variable domain (other parts from reference TRBV19 and TRBJ1-1): DGGITQSPKYLFRKEGQNVTLSCEQNLNHDAMYWYRQDPGQGLRLIYYSQIVNDFQKGDIAEGYSVSREKKESFPLTVTSAQKNPTAFYLCASSIQGWTEAFFGQGTRLTVV.

This clonotype showed up many times. The gene calls are TRBV6-4 and TRBJ2-1; 9 bases match TRBD2. This CDR3 comprises 15 residues. The germline V gene has CDR1 MRHNA and CDR2 SNTAGT. V was pared by 5 bases and J by 3 bases, with 5 bases of the junction left unmatched. CDR3 nucleotides: TGTGCCAGCAGTTCTCAAGCGGGGGGCTACAATGAGCAGTTCTTC. It is translated as CASSSQAGGYNEQFF.

This chain connects TRBV7-2 to TRBJ1-3, with no clear D. Germline V gene sequence: CDR1 SGHTA, CDR2 FQGNSA. V was trimmed by 5 bases and J by 0 bases, leaving 11 bases between them. This CDR3 has 15 amino acids. The CDR3 region has the DNA TGTGCCAGCAGCCCAGGACCGATCTCTGGAAACACCATATATTTT. Encoded protein: CASSPGPISGNTIYF.

The chain carries TRBV4-1 and TRBJ1-2; tentatively, D is TRBD1 (6 bases). This CDR3 spans 14 amino acids. CDR1 and CDR2 from the germline V gene are MGHRA and YSYEKL. The germline V and J ends were trimmed by 1 base and 3 bases, with 9 bases remaining between them. The CDR3: CASSQATGYYGYTF. CDR3 nucleotides: TGCGCCAGCAGCCAAGCCACAGGGTACTATGGCTACACCTTC.

V gene TRBV5-6 combines with J gene TRBJ2-7; D uncertain. Trimming cost V 4 bases and J 6 bases, with 17 bases left between them. Germline V CDR1 and CDR2: SGHDT, YYEEEE. The CDR3 is 14 residues long. This chain's CDR3 is CASSTPLFGGEQYF. The CDR3 DNA reads as TGTGCCAGCAGCACTCCGCTATTCGGTGGCGAGCAGTACTTC.

The sample holds a few counts of this clonotype. The chain uses TRBV19 and TRBJ1-1, with D possibly being TRBD1 (6 bases). Germline lookup yields CDR1 LNHDA and CDR2 SQIVND (reference sequence). This CDR3 comprises 17 residues. V lost 4 bases and J lost 1, with 19 bases in between. CDR3 protein: CASSSQHRAPGNTEAFF. DNA for the CDR3: TGTGCCAGTAGTAGCCAGCACAGGGCCCCAGGGAACACTGAAGCTTTCTTT.

V gene TRBV7-2 combines with J gene TRBJ2-1; D not certain. V was cut by 1 base and J by 3 bases, with 10 bases left in between. CDR1 is SGHTA and CDR2 is FQGNSA in the germline V gene. The CDR3 runs 15 residues. Here the CDR3 DNA reads TGTGCCAGCAGCTTAGGGGTAGGCAGCTACAATGAGCAGTTCTTC. This encodes CASSLGVGSYNEQFF.

This clonotype turned up a few times. The chain has TRBV7-2 and TRBJ2-7; either TRBD1 or TRBD2 may fit D (5 bases each). Germline V gene data show CDR1 as SGHTA and CDR2 as FQGNSA. V dropped 3 bases and J dropped 0 bases, with 9 bases sitting between them. This CDR3 has 14 residues. Here the CDR3 reads CASSFSGHSYEQYF. In DNA form, the CDR3 reads TGTGCCAGCAGCTTCTCGGGGCACTCCTACGAGCAGTACTTC.

This clonotype was counted between two and nine times. CDR3 region: CSAHLQGAGGYTF. The CDR3 nucleotides are TGCAGTGCTCACTTACAGGGGGCAGGTGGCTACACCTTC. The chain employs TRBV20-1 and TRBJ1-2; TRBD1 matches at 9 bases. Germline V gives CDR1 DFQATT, CDR2 SNEGSKA (reference sequence). J lost 7 bases, V lost 5 bases, and 8 bases had no gene match. The CDR3 spans 13 residues.

This clonotype occurred many times. The V gene is TRBV7-9, the J gene TRBJ2-4, with unresolved D. The V gene lost 6 bases and the J gene lost 2 bases, with 14 bases spanning the gap. The germline V gene has CDR1 SEHNR and CDR2 FQNEAQ (reference sequence). This CDR3 is 15 amino acids long. CDR3 sequence: CASRGPGTPKNIQYF. The DNA of the CDR3 is TGTGCCAGCAGAGGTCCCGGTACACCCAAAAACATTCAGTACTTC.

This clonotype was observed once. The chain recombines TRBV30 with TRBJ2-3; 8 bases are shared with TRBD1. J was trimmed by 4 bases and V by 0 bases; bases with no gene match: 0. The germline CDR1 and CDR2 sequences are GTSNPN and SVGIG (reference sequence). The CDR3 has 13 amino acids. The CDR3 DNA reads as TGTGCCTGGAGTGTACAGGGGGCAGATACGCAGTATTTT. It is translated as CAWSVQGADTQYF.

The gene calls are TRBV5-1 and TRBJ2-7, with D perhaps matching TRBD1 or TRBD2 (5 bases each). The germline V gene encodes CDR1 SGHRS and CDR2 YFSETQ. The CDR3 contains 15 residues. The germline V and J ends were trimmed by 0 bases and 5 bases, with 15 bases remaining between them. The CDR3 sequence is CASSLVAGIANEQYF. The CDR3 DNA sequence: TGCGCCAGCAGCTTGGTAGCAGGGATAGCGAACGAGCAGTACTTC. The entire variable domain, with the rest obtained from reference TRBV5-1 and TRBJ2-7, is as follows: KAGVTQTPRYLIKTRGQQVTLSCSPISGHRSVSWYQQTPGQGLQFLFEYFSETQRNKGNFPGRFSGRQFSNSRSEMNVSTLELGDSALYLCASSLVAGIANEQYFGPGTRLTVT.

This chain joins TRBV6-2 or TRBV6-3 and TRBJ2-3, with 7 positions matching TRBD2. The CDR3 loop spans 14 amino acids. Germline V gene lookup returns CDR1 MNHEY and CDR2 SVGEGT. J was trimmed by 5 bases and V by 11 bases; bases with no gene match: 13. CDR3 DNA sequence: TGTGCCGCTCGGGAGGAAGGAAGTGGAGATACGCAGTATTTT. This codes for CAAREEGSGDTQYF.

The chain couples TRBV4-3 to TRBJ2-7, with D unclear. Germline V gives CDR1 LGHNA, CDR2 YSLEER. The CDR3 consists of 12 residues. The V end lost 0 bases, the J end lost 7 bases, and 7 bases lay between the germline ends. DNA of the CDR3: TGCGCCAGCAGCCAAGATCTGGGGGAGCAGTACTTC. As protein: CASSQDLGEQYF.

The sample holds a few counts of this clonotype. The chain employs TRBV4-3 and TRBJ1-2; 8 positions match TRBD1. Unmatched junction bases numbered 2, after V lost 0 bases and J lost 5 bases. CDR1 is LGHNA and CDR2 is YSLEER in the germline V gene. The length of the CDR3 is 14 residues. The CDR3 DNA follows: TGCGCCAGCAGCCAAGATGGGACAGGATATGGCTACACCTTC. Its protein product is CASSQDGTGYGYTF.